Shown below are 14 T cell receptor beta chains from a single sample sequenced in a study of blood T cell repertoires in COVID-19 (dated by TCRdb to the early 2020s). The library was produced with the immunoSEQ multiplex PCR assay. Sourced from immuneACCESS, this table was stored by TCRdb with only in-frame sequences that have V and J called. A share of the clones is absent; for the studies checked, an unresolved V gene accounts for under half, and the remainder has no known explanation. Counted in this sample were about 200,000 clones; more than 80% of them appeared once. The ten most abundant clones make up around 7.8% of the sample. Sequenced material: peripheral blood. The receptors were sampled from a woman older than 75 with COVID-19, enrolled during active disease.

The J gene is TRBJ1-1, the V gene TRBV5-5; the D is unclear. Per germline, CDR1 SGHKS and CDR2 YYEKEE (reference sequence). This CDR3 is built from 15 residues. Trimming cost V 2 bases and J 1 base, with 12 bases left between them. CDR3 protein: CASSFLTLPNTEAFF. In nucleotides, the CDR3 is TGTGCCAGCAGCTTCCTGACACTGCCGAACACTGAAGCTTTCTTT.

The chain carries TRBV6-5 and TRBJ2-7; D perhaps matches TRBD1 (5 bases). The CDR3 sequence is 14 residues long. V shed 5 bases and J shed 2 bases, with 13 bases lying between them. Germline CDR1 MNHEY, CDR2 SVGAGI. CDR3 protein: CASSRSAGTYEQYF. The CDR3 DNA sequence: TGTGCCAGCAGTCGGTCGGCAGGGACCTACGAGCAGTACTTC.

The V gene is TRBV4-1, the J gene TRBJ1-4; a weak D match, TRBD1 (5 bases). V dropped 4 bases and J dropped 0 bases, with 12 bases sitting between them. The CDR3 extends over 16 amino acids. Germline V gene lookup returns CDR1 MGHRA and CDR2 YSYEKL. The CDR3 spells CASSRGASATNEKLFF. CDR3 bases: TGCGCCAGCAGCCGCGGGGCCTCCGCAACTAATGAAAAACTGTTTTTT.

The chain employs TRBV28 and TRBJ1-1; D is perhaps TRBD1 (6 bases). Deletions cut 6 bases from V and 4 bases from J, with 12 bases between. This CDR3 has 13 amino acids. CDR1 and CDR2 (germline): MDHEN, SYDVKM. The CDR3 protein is CASSPQGTTEAFF. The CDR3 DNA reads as TGTGCCAGCAGCCCACAGGGAACCACTGAAGCTTTCTTT. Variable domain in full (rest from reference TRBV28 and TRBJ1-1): DVKVTQSSRYLVKRTGEKVFLECVQDMDHENMFWYRQDPGLGLRLIYFSYDVKMKEKGDIPEGYSVSREKKERFSLILESASTNQTSMYLCASSPQGTTEAFFGQGTRLTVV.

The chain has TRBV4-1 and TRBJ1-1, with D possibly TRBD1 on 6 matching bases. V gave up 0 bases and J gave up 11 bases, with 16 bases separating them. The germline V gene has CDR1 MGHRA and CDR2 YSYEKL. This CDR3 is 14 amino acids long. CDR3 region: CASSQERGTISAFF. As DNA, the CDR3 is TGCGCCAGCAGCCAAGAAAGGGGGACAATATCGGCTTTCTTT.

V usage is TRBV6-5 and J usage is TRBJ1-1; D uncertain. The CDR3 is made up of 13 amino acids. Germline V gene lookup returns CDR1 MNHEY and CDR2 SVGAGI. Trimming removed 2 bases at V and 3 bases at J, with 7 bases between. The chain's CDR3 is CASSYVSYTEAFF. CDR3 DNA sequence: TGTGCCAGCAGTTACGTCAGTTACACTGAAGCTTTCTTT.

The CDR3 coding sequence is TGCGCCAGCACCGACGGGTCCACAGATACGCAGTATTTT. Protein sequence: CASTDGSTDTQYF. This rearrangement joins TRBV5-1 to TRBJ2-3; no clear D gene. The V gene's germline CDR1 is SGHRS and CDR2 YFSETQ. Trimming left V 6 bases short and J 2 bases short, with 10 bases between. The CDR3 contains 13 residues.

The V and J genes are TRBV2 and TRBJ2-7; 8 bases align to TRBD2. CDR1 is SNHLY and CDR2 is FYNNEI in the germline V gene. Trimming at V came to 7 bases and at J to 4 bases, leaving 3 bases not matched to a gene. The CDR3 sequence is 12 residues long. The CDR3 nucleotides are TGTGCCAGCACAAGCGGGAGTTACGAGCAGTACTTC. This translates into CASTSGSYEQYF.

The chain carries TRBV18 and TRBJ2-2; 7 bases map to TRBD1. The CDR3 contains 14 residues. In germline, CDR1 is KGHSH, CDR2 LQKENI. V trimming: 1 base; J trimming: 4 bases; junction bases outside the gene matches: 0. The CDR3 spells CASSPQGATGELFF. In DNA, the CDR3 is TGTGCCAGCTCACCACAGGGGGCCACCGGGGAGCTGTTTTTT.

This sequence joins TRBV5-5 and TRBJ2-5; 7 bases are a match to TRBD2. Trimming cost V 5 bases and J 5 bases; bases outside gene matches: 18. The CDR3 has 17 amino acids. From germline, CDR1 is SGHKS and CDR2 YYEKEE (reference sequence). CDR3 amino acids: CASSLLGGQITLETQYF. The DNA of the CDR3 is TGTGCCAGCAGTTTGTTGGGAGGGCAAATCACCCTCGAGACCCAGTACTTC.

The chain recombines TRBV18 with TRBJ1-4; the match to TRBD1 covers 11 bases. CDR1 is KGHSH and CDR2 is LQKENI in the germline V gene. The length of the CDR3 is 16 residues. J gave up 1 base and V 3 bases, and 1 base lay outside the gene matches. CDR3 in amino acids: CASSPGTGGTNEKLFF. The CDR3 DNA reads TGTGCCAGCTCACCCGGGACAGGGGGAACTAATGAAAAACTGTTTTTT. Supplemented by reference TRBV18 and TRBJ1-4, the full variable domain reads NAGVMQNPRHLVRRRGQEARLRCSPMKGHSHVYWYRQLPEEGLKFMVYLQKENIIDESGMPKERFSAEFPKEGPSILRIQQVVRGDSAAYFCASSPGTGGTNEKLFFGSGTQLSVL.

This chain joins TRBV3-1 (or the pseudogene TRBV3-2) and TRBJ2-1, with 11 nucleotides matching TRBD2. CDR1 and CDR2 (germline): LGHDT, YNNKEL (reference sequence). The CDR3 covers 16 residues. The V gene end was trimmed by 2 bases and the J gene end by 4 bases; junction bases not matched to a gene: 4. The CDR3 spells CASSQKTSGNYNEQFF. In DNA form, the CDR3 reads TGTGCCAGCAGCCAAAAGACTAGCGGGAATTACAATGAGCAGTTCTTC.

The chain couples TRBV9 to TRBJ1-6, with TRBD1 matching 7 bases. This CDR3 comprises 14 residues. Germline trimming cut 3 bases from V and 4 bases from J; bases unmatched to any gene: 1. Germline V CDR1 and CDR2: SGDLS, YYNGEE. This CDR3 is CASSEQGYNSPLHF. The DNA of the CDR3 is TGTGCCAGCAGCGAACAGGGGTATAATTCACCCCTCCACTTT.

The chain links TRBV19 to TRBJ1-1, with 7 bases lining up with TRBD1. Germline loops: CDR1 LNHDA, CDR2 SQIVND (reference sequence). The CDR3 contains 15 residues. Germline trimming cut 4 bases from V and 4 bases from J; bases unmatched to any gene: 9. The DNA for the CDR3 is TGTGCCAGTAGTACGCTTACAGGGGTAACCACTGAAGCTTTCTTT. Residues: CASSTLTGVTTEAFF.